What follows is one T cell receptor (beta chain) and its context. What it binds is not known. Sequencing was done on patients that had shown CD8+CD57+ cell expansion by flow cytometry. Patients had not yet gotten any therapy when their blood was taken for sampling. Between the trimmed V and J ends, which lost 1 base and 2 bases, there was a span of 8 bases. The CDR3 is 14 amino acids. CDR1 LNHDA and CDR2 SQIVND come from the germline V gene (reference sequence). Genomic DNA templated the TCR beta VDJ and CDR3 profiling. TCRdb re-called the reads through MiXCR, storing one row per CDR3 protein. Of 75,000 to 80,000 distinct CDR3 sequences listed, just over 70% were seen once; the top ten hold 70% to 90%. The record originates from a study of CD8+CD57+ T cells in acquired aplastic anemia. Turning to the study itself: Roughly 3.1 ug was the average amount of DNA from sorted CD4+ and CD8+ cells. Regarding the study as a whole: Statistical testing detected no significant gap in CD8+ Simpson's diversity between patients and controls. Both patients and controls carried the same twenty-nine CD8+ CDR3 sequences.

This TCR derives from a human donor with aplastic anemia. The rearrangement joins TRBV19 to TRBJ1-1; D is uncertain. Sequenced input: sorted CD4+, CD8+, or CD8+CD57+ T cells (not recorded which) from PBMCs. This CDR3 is CASSIAATNTEAFF. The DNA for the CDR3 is TGTGCCAGTAGTATAGCGGCAACCAACACTGAAGCTTTCTTT.